Listed below are T cell receptor beta chains from one sample, sequenced in a study of cytomegalovirus exposure and HLA in healthy donors. TCRdb's copy holds only in-frame clones and misses some; the assay was immunoSEQ multiplex PCR. The table lists about 130,000 clones, approximately 85% of them singletons, with 1.5% to 2% in the top ten. Sequencing was done on a sample of PBMCs. The receptors come from a boy younger than 18 in good health and CMV-seronegative. Each CDR3 is given with its conserved first and last residue. The D gene is left open where the match is weak. A row's size may be missing; if present it is once, few, many or a size class.

CDR3: CASSSFWGPNYGYTF
DNA: TGTGCCAGCAGCTCCTTCTGGGGGCCTAACTATGGCTACACCTTC
D: .
size: .
J: TRBJ1-2
V: TRBV5-4

CDR3: CASSQDSAGGPGTQYF
DNA: TGCGCCAGCAGCCAAGATTCAGCGGGAGGGCCTGGTACGCAGTATTTT
D: TRBD2
size: .
J: TRBJ2-3
V: TRBV4-3

CDR3: CASSFGAMRIQETQYF
DNA: TGTGCCAGCAGCTTTGGAGCTATGCGGATCCAAGAGACCCAGTACTTC
D: .
size: once
J: TRBJ2-5
V: TRBV7-6

CDR3: CASSPPRQVSGYGYTF
DNA: TGTGCCAGCTCACCACCCAGACAGGTTTCGGGCTATGGCTACACCTTC
D: .
size: .
J: TRBJ1-2
V: TRBV18

CDR3: CASSLSTVNTEAFF
DNA: TGTGCCAGCAGCTTATCCACGGTGAACACTGAAGCTTTCTTT
D: .
size: .
J: TRBJ1-1
V: TRBV7-8

CDR3: CASSLGQGAGRLQPQHF
DNA: TGTGCCAGCAGCTTGGGACAGGGGGCAGGCCGTCTTCAGCCCCAGCATTTT
D: TRBD1
size: .
J: TRBJ1-5
V: TRBV5-8

CDR3: CASSFSSALNYGYTF
DNA: TGTGCCAGCAGCTTTTCCAGTGCTCTTAACTATGGCTACACCTTC
D: .
size: .
J: TRBJ1-2
V: TRBV7-9

CDR3: CASSTRTGPDTQYF
DNA: TGTGCCAGCAGCACCCGGACAGGGCCTGATACGCAGTATTTT
D: TRBD1
size: .
J: TRBJ2-3
V: TRBV7-2

CDR3: CASSIGGASNYGYTF
DNA: TGTGCCAGTAGTATAGGTGGGGCGTCTAACTATGGCTACACCTTC
D: .
size: .
J: TRBJ1-2
V: TRBV19

CDR3: CASSYLAGDDYNEQFF
DNA: TGTGCCAGCAGTTACTTAGCGGGAGACGACTACAATGAGCAGTTCTTC
D: TRBD2
size: .
J: TRBJ2-1
V: TRBV6-5

CDR3: CSVGDGTASQPQHF
DNA: TGCAGCGTCGGAGACGGGACAGCAAGTCAGCCCCAGCATTTT
D: TRBD1
size: .
J: TRBJ1-5
V: TRBV29-1

CDR3: CASSANRAAQKETQYF
DNA: TGTGCCAGCAGCGCCAACAGGGCCGCGCAAAAAGAGACCCAGTACTTC
D: .
size: .
J: TRBJ2-5
V: TRBV9

CDR3: CASSLRTADGYTF
DNA: TGTGCCAGCAGCCTAAGGACAGCTGATGGCTACACCTTC
D: .
size: .
J: TRBJ1-2
V: TRBV7-9

CDR3: CASRTDLGTEAFF
DNA: TGTGCCAGCAGGACAGACTTGGGCACTGAAGCTTTCTTT
D: .
size: few
J: TRBJ1-1
V: TRBV2

CDR3: CASSSGGTQYF
DNA: TGTGCCAGCAGCTCTGGGGGGACGCAGTATTTT
D: .
size: once
J: TRBJ2-3
V: TRBV7-3

CDR3: CASSKGPSGSWVF
DNA: TGTGCCAGTAGTAAGGGGCCTAGCGGGAGTTGGGTCTTC
D: TRBD2
size: .
J: TRBJ2-1
V: TRBV19

CDR3: CASSSVDRADNEQFF
DNA: TGTGCCAGCAGCTCGGTGGACAGGGCTGACAATGAGCAGTTCTTC
D: TRBD1
size: .
J: TRBJ2-1
V: TRBV5-4

CDR3: CASSTGQRNTEAFF
DNA: TGTGCCAGCAGTACAGGTCAGAGGAACACTGAAGCTTTCTTT
D: .
size: .
J: TRBJ1-1
V: TRBV7-2

CDR3: CASINRGAGANVLTF
DNA: TGTGCCAGCATTAACAGGGGAGCTGGGGCCAACGTCCTAACTTTC
D: TRBD1
size: .
J: TRBJ2-6
V: TRBV6-6